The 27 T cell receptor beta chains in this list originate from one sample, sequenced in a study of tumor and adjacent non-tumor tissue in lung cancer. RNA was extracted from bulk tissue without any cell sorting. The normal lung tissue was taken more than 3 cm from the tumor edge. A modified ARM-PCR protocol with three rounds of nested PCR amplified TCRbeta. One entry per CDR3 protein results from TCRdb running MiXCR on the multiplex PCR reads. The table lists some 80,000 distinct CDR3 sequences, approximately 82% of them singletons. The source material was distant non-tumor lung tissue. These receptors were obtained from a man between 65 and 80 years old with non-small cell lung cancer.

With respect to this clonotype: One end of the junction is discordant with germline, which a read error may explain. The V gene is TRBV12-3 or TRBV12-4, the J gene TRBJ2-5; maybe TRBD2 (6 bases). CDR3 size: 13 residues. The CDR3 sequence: CASKWGVGETQYF. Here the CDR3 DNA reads TGCGCCAGCAAGTGGGGGGTAGGGGAGACCCAGTACTTC.

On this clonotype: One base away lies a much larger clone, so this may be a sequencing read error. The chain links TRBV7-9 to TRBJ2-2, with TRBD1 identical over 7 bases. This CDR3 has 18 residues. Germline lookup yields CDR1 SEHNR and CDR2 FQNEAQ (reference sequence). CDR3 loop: CASSSTTPDRVATGDLFF. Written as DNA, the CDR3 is TGTGCCAGCAGCTCCACGACGCCCGACAGGGTAGCAACCGGGGACCTGTTTTTT. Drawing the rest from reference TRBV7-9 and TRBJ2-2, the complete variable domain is DTGVSQNPRHKITKRGQNVTFRCDPISEHNRLYWYRQTLGQGPEFLTYFQNEAQLEKSRLLSDRFSAERPKGSFSTLEIQRTEQGDSAMYLCASSSTTPDRVATGDLFFGEGSRLTVL.

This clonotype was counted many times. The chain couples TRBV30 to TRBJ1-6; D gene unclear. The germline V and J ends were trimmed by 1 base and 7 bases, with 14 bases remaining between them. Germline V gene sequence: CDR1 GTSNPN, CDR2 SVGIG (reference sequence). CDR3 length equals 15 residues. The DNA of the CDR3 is TGTGCCTGGAGTGCTCCGGGATCCTGGAATTCACCCCTCCACTTT. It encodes CAWSAPGSWNSPLHF.

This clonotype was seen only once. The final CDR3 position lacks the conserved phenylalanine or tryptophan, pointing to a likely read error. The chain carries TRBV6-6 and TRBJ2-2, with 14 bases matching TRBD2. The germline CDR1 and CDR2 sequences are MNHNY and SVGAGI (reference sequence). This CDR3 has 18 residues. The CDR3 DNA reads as TGTACCATCAGTTACTCCGGACTAGCGGGAGGATACACCGGGGAGCTGTTTATT. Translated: CTISYSGLAGGYTGELFI.

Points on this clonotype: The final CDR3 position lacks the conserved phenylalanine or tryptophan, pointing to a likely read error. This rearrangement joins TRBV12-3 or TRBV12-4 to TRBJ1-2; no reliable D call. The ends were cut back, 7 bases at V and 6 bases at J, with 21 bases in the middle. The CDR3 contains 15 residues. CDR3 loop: CASNWRAGRRDGYTY. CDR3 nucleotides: TGTGCCAGCAACTGGAGGGCTGGGAGACGGGATGGCTACACCTAC.

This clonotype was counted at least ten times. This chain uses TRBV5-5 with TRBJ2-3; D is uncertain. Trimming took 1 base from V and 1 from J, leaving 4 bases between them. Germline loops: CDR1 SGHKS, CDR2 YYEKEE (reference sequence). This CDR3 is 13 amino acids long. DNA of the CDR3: TGTGCCAGCAGCTTGCAGGGCACAGATACGCAGTATTTT. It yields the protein CASSLQGTDTQYF.

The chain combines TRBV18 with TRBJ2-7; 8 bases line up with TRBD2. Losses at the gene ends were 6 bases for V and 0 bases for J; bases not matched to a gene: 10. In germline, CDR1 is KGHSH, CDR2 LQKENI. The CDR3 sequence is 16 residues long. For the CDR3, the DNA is TGTGCCAGCTCCCCGGAGGGAGCGGGGGTCTCCTACGAGCAGTACTTC. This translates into CASSPEGAGVSYEQYF.

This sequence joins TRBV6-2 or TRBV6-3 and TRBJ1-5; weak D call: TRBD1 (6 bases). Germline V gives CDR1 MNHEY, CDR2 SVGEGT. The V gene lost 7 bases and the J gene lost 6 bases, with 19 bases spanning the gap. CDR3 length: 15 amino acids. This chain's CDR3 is CASNSDGGRFQPQHF. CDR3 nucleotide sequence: TGTGCCAGCAATTCCGACGGGGGGCGTTTTCAGCCCCAGCATTTT.

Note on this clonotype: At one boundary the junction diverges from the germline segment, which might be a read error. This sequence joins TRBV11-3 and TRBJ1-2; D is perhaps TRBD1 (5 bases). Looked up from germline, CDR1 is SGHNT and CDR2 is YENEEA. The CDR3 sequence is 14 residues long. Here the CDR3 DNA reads TGTGCCAGCAGCCACCCAGACGGGCTGGGGGTCTACACATTC. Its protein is CASSHPDGLGVYTF.

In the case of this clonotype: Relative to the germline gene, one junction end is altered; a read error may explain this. The CDR3, as DNA: TGTGCCAGCAGCTTATACAGATATGGGTTCATCTTC. Its translation: CASSLYRYGFIF. The rearrangement joins TRBV11-1 to TRBJ1-2; D gene uncertain. The CDR3 sequence is 12 residues long. The V gene's germline CDR1 is SGHAT and CDR2 FQDESV (reference sequence).

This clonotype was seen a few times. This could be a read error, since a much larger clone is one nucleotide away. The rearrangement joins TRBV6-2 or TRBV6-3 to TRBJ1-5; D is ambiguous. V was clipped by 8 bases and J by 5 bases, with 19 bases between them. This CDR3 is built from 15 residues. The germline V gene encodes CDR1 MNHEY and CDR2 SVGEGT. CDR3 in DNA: TGTGCCAGCGCTTCGGGCGCCGTTTTATATCAGCCCCAGCATTTT. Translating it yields CASASGAVLYQPQHF.

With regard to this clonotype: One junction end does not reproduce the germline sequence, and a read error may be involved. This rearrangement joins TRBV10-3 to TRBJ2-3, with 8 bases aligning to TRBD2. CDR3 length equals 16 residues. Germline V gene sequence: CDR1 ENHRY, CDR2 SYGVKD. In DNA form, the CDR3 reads TGTGTCATCAGCGATGGACTAGCAGGAATAACAGATACGCAGTATTTT. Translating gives CVISDGLAGITDTQYF.

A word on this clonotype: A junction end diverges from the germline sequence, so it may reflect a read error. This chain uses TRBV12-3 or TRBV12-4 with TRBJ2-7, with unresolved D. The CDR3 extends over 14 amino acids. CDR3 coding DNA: TGTGCCAGCAGTTTATCTAGGAGTCGATACGAGCATTACTTC. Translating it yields CASSLSRSRYEHYF.

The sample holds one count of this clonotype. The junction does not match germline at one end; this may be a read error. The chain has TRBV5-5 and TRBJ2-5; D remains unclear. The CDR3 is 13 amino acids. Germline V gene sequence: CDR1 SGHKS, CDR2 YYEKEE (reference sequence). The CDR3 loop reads CTRSLVSPETQRF. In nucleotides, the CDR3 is TGTACCAGGAGCTTGGTCAGTCCGGAGACCCAGCGCTTC. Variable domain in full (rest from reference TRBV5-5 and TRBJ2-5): DAGVTQSPTHLIKTRGQQVTLRCSPISGHKSVSWYQQVLGQGPQFIFQYYEKEERGRGNFPDRFSARQFPNYSSELNVNALLLGDSALYLCTRSLVSPETQRFGPGTRLLVL.

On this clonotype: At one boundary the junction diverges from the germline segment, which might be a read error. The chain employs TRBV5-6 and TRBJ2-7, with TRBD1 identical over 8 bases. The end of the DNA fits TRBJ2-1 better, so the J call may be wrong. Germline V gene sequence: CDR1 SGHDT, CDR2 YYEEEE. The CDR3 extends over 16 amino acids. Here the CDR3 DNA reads TGTGCCGGCAGCTCCGTTGTCCGGGACAGGACCTGCGAGCAGTTCTTC. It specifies CAGSSVVRDRTCEQFF.

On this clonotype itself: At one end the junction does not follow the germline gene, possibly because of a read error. The CDR3 nucleotides read TGCAGTGCTGGTTCGGGGGCACACACCGTGGAGCTGTTTTTC. Amino acids: CSAGSGAHTVELFF. The chain couples TRBV20-1 to TRBJ2-2; possibly TRBD1 or TRBD2 for D (6 bases each). Germline assignment: CDR1 DFQATT and CDR2 SNEGSKA (reference sequence). The CDR3 extends over 14 amino acids.

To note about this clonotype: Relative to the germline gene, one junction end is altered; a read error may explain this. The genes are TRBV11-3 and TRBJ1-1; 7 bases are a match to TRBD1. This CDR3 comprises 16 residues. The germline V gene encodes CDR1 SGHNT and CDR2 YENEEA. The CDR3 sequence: CGSSFRDRNQNTEAFF. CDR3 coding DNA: TGTGGCAGCAGCTTCCGGGACAGAAACCAGAACACTGAGGCTTTCTTT.

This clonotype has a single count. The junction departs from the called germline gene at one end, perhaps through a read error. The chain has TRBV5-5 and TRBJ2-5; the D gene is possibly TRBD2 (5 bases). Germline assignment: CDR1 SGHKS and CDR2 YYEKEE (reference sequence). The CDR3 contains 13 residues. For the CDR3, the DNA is TGTGACAGCAACTTGGTCAGTCCGGAGGCCCAGTACTTC. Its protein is CDSNLVSPEAQYF.

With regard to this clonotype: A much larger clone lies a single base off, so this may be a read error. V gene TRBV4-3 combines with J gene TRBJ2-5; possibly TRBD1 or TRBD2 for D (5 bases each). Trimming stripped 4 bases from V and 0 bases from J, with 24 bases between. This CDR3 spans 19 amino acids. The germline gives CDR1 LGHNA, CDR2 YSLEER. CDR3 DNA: TGCGCCAGCAGCCGAGACGCCCCCTGGGGGACCACCTACCAAGAGACCCAGTACTTC. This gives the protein CASSRDAPWGTTYQETQYF.

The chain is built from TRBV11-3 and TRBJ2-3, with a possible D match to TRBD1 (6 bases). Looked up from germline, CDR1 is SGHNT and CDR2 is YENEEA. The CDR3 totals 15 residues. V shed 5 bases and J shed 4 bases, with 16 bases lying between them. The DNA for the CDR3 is TGTGCCAGCAGCCCTAGACAGGAGGCCGCAGATACGCAGTATTTT. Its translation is CASSPRQEAADTQYF.

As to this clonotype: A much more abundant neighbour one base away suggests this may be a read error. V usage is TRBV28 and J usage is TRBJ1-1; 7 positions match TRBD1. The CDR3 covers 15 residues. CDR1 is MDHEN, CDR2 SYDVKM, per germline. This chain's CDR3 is CVSSSIGTASAEAFF. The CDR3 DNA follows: TGTGTCAGCAGCTCAATCGGGACAGCTTCGGCTGAAGCTTTCTTT.

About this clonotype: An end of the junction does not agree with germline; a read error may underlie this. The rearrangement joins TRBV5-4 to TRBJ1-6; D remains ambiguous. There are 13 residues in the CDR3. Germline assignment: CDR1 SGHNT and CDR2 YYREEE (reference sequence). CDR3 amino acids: CASSPLVGLPLHF. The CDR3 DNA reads TGTGCTAGCAGCCCCCTGGTCGGTTTACCCCTCCACTTT.

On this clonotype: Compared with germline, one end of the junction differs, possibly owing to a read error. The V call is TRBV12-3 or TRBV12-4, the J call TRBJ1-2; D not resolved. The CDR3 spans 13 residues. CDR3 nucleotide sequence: TGTGCCAGTAGTTACAGCGAGAACTATAGCTACACCTTC. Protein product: CASSYSENYSYTF.

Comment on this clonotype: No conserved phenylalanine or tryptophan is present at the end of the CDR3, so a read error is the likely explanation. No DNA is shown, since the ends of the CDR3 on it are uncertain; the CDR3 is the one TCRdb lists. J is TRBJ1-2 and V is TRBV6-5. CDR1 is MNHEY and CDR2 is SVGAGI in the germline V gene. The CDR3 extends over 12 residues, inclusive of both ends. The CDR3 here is CASSSTRGGYIS.

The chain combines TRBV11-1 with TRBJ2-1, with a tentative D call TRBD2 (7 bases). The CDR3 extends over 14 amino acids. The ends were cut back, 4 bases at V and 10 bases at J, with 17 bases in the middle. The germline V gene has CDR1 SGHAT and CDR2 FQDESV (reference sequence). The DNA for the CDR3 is TGTGCCAGCAGCTCTCCCGCGGGGGCGGAGGAGCAGTTCTTC. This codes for CASSSPAGAEEQFF.

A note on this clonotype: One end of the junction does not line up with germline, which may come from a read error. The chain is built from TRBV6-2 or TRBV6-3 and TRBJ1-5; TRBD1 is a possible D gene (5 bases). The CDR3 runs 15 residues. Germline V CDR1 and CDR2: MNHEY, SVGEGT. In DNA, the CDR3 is TGTGCCAGCAGTTCCGACAAGGGGCGTCTTCAGCCCCAGAATTTT. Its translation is CASSSDKGRLQPQNF.

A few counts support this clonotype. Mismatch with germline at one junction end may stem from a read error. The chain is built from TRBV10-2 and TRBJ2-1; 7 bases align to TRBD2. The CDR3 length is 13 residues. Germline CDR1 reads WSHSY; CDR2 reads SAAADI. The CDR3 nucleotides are TGTATCAGCAGTCTGACTAGCTACAATGATCAGTTCTTC. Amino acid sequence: CISSLTSYNDQFF.